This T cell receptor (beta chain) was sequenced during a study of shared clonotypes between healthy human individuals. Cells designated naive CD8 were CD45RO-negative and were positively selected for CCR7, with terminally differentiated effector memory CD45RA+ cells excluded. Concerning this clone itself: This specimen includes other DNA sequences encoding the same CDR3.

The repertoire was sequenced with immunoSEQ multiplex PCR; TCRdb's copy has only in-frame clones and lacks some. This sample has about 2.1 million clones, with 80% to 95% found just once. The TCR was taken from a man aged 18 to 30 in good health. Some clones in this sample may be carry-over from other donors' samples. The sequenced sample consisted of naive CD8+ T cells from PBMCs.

CDR3 nucleotide sequence: TGCGCCAGCAGCTTGTCCGGGGTCTCCTACGAGCAGTACTTC. Translated: CASSLSGVSYEQYF. The rearrangement links TRBV5-1 to TRBJ2-7; tentative D call: TRBD2 (5 bases). The CDR3 consists of 14 residues. The germline CDR1 and CDR2 sequences are SGHRS and YFSETQ. Trimming left V 1 base short and J 0 bases short, with 8 bases between.